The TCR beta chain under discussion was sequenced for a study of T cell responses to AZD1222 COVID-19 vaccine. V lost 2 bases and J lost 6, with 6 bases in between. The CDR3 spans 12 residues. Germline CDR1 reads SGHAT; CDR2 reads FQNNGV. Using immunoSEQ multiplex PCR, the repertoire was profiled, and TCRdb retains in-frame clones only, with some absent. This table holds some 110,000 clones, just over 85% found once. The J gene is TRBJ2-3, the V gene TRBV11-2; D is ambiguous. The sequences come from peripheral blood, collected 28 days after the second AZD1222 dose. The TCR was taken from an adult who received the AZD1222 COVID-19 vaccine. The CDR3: CASSLYGDTQYF. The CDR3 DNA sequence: TGTGCCAGCAGCTTATATGGGGATACGCAGTATTTT.